This TCR beta chain comes out of a study of blood T cell repertoires in COVID-19. For the study at large: The origin of the acute and convalescent COVID-19 samples was the United States, Italy and Spain. In each case, the material was cDNA or gDNA derived from T cells, B-cell-depleted T cells, or PBMCs.

V shed 0 bases and J shed 4 bases, with 14 bases lying between them. Germline V lookup: CDR1 SGDLS, CDR2 YYNGEE. CDR3 size: 16 residues. Original processing notes: By means of reference gene primer amplification, nucleated cell counts were estimated. TCRdb keeps only in-frame clones here, not all; method: immunoSEQ multiplex PCR. V, J and clone size reflect that table, while D and trimming were determined from the DNA. The table shows 110,000 to 150,000 clones, with 85% to 90% occurring only once. The clonotype originates from a human donor in a cohort sampled during active COVID-19. The J gene is TRBJ1-3, the V gene TRBV9, with a weak D call TRBD1 (5 bases). The specimen was peripheral blood. CDR3 sequence reads: CASSVAGGGFGNTIYF. For the CDR3, the DNA is TGTGCCAGCAGCGTAGCCGGGGGAGGCTTCGGAAACACCATATATTTT.